The rows below give T cell receptor beta chains drawn from one sample of a study of CD8+ T cells in alopecia areata. Libraries were prepared by immunoSEQ multiplex PCR; TCRdb keeps only in-frame clonotypes and omits some of them. The profile shows about 150,000 clones, roughly 50% of them singletons. The specimen sequenced was CD4+ T cells sorted from blood. These receptors all come from a human donor with alopecia areata. CDR3s include the opening cysteine and the closing phenylalanine or tryptophan. A D gene is named only where the DNA matches it firmly.

>13|TRBV28|NA
CASSGFMNTEAFF
>14|TRBV15|NA
CATSREGQGYGYTF
>16|TRBV6-1|TRBD2
CASSEQTSGRLNEQFF
>10|TRBV28|NA
CASKDGELFF
>19|TRBV4-1|NA
CASSQDSPFARAQLYEQYF
>15|TRBV19|TRBD1
CASSRHRGAPGELFF
>16|TRBV27|NA
CASTPRPSLGANVLTF
>10|TRBV7-9|NA
CASSLAEQFF
>15|TRBV6-6|NA
CASSYATAAQETQYF
>15|TRBV5-6|NA
CASSFSADMNTEAFF
>17|TRBV5-6|TRBD2
CASSRPLAGGPTYEQFF
>14|TRBV27|TRBD1
CAAMSGQGTDTQYF
>12|TRBV7-2|NA
CASSPATYGYTF
>15|TRBV5-6|NA
CASSLAVTGTYEQYF
>13|TRBV18|NA
CASSPLNTGELFF
>16|TRBV28|NA
CASSYPREQGGETQYF
>15|TRBV19|NA
CASSIVSAPTGELFF
>14|TRBV29-1|TRBD2
CSVQVPSGVGEQYF
>15|TRBV29-1|TRBD2
CSVRHNSGTYNEQFF
>16|TRBV5-4|TRBD1
CASSGTGKTSYNEQFF
>13|TRBV7-3|NA
CASATTTYNEQFF
>14|TRBV29-1|TRBD1
CSVDDRAGTDTQYF
>15|TRBV29-1|TRBD1
CSVGGDSQSNYGYTF
>14|TRBV19|TRBD1
CASSRGQGGQPQHF
>14|TRBV7-2|NA
CASSLWRGQETQYF
>13|TRBV29-1|NA
CSVVIGYTGELFF
>13|TRBV5-1|NA
CASSLVGTDTQYF
>15|TRBV4-1|TRBD2
CASRDSGSSTDTQYF
>13|TRBV29-1|NA
CSAGQQTNYGYTF
>14|TRBV6-5|NA
CASSPDPSGNTIYF
>17|TRBV7-3|TRBD2
CASSSYPGLAEVREQFF
>12|TRBV29-1|TRBD2
CSVVLAVYEQYF
>17|TRBV7-9|TRBD2
CASSISSGRRRVETQYF
>17|TRBV7-9|TRBD1
CASSLSLGTGLSQPQHF
>12|TRBV29-1|TRBD1
CSVTGVNYEQYF
>12|TRBV29-1|NA
CSVEGQEYEQYF
>13|TRBV29-1|TRBD1
CSVGQGPSYEQYF
>13|TRBV28|TRBD2
CASIGGGFGEQYF
>16|TRBV7-9|TRBD1
CASSRGTGGSTDTQYF
>15|TRBV15|NA
CATSFRRDSYNEQFF
>15|TRBV10-1|NA
CASTKSGGKFHEQYF
>11|TRBV29-1|NA
CSARQVYEQYF
>16|TRBV5-4|NA
CASSGDPSTAKNIQYF
>9|TRBV27|NA
CASRETQYF
>13|TRBV4-1|NA
CASSLRIGETQYF
>11|TRBV30|NA
CACLATHEQFF
>17|TRBV4-1|NA
CASSQDRFGQGLVEQYF
>15|TRBV7-2|TRBD2
CASTASGRETDTQYF
>14|TRBV28|NA
CASTPEPLVDEQFF
>16|TRBV14|TRBD1
CASSTGTGEFNTEAFF
>11|TRBV20-1|NA
CSARDPQAEYF
>11|TRBV20-1|NA
CRAEGGYGYTF
>17|TRBV7-9|NA
CASSLRLPAGSSYEQYF